A single sample gave rise to the 10 T cell receptor beta chains below, sequenced in a study of shared clonotypes between healthy human individuals. Repertoires were generated with immunoSEQ multiplex PCR, while TCRdb's copy carries only in-frame clones and drops some. Of 2 million to 2.5 million clones in the sample, roughly 95% were seen once. The specimen was naive CD4+ T cells sorted from blood. Subset specified: CD45RA+ positively selected. The receptors stem from a man in his late teens or twenties in good health.

As to this clone: Other DNA sequences in the sample encode the same CDR3. The chain has TRBV20-1 and TRBJ2-7; perhaps TRBD2 as D (5 bases). Trimming stripped 0 bases from V and 7 bases from J, with 7 bases between. Germline-derived CDR1 and CDR2 are DFQATT and SNEGSKA (reference sequence). The length of the CDR3 is 11 residues. DNA for the CDR3: TGCAGTGCTAGAGATCGGGGTGAGCAGTACTTC. Translated, it gives CSARDRGEQYF.

This clone appeared a single time. This chain links TRBV4-3 with TRBJ1-1, with 9 nucleotides matching TRBD1. CDR1 and CDR2 (germline): LGHNA, YSLEER. The CDR3 is made up of 13 amino acids. J was trimmed by 5 bases and V by 5 bases; bases with no gene match: 3. For the CDR3, the DNA is TGCGCCAGCAGCTCTGGACAGGGGACTGAAGCTTTCTTT. Amino acids: CASSSGQGTEAFF.

J is TRBJ2-5 and V is TRBV5-8; D perhaps matches TRBD1 (6 bases). Germline lookup yields CDR1 SGHTS and CDR2 YDEGEE. This CDR3 spans 15 amino acids. Trimming pared 0 bases from V and 5 bases from J, leaving 14 bases between. CDR3 sequence (DNA): TGTGCCAGCAGCTTGGATAGGGGGAGATACGAGACCCAGTACTTC. This encodes CASSLDRGRYETQYF.

Note on this clone: This specimen includes other DNA sequences encoding the same CDR3. The chain carries TRBV7-2 and TRBJ1-6; no clear D gene. CDR1 is SGHTA, CDR2 FQGNSA, per germline. V shed 2 bases and J shed 7 bases, with 3 bases lying between them. This CDR3 is 12 amino acids long. The CDR3 loop reads CASSLYNSPLHF. The DNA for the CDR3 is TGTGCCAGCAGCTTATACAATTCACCCCTCCACTTT.

V and J are TRBV19 and TRBJ2-5, with TRBD1 matching over 7 bases. Germline V gene data show CDR1 as LNHDA and CDR2 as SQIVND (reference sequence). The CDR3 loop spans 15 amino acids. Unmatched junction bases numbered 10, after V lost 4 bases and J lost 5 bases. CDR3 loop: CASSTETGRWETQYF. The CDR3 DNA is TGTGCCAGTAGTACCGAGACAGGGCGTTGGGAGACCCAGTACTTC.

This clone has a single count. The chain recombines TRBV5-4 with TRBJ1-2; D might be TRBD1 (6 bases). CDR3 size: 13 residues. Per germline, CDR1 SGHNT and CDR2 YYREEE (reference sequence). The V end was cut by 2 bases, the J end by 4 bases, with 9 bases between. The CDR3 sequence is CASSLGDIYGYTF. In DNA form, the CDR3 reads TGTGCCAGCAGCTTAGGGGACATCTATGGCTACACCTTC.

This clone appeared a single time. The V and J genes are TRBV30 and TRBJ1-2, with 9 bases fitting TRBD1. Germline loops: CDR1 GTSNPN, CDR2 SVGIG (reference sequence). After removal of 3 bases from V and 4 bases from J, the junction contained 6 bases not matched to a gene. The CDR3 totals 14 residues. CDR3 sequence reads: CAWSLDRGIYGYTF. The CDR3 DNA reads TGTGCCTGGAGCCTGGACAGGGGAATCTATGGCTACACCTTC.

The CDR3 region is CAISDIGGNGYTF. The DNA of the CDR3 is TGTGCCATCAGTGATATAGGGGGAAATGGCTACACCTTC. V is TRBV10-3 and J is TRBJ1-2, with D tentatively TRBD1 (6 bases). This CDR3 has 13 residues. V lost 3 bases, J lost 6 bases, and 11 bases lay in between. Germline CDR1 is ENHRY and CDR2 is SYGVKD.

The chain has TRBV23-1 and TRBJ2-5; D tentatively fits TRBD1 or TRBD2 (5 bases each). TRBV23-1 is classed as an ORF, of uncertain function. Trimming pared 7 bases from V and 5 bases from J, leaving 17 bases between. This CDR3 comprises 14 residues. The CDR3 DNA reads as TGCGCCAGCATGTGGACAACGTGGGGGGAGACCCAGTACTTC. Encoded protein: CASMWTTWGETQYF.

This chain joins TRBV30 and TRBJ1-1; D is ambiguous. The germline V gene has CDR1 GTSNPN and CDR2 SVGIG (reference sequence). CDR3 length equals 9 residues. V dropped 4 bases and J dropped 8 bases, with 5 bases sitting between them. The CDR3 coding sequence is TGTGCCTGGATAACAGAAGCTTTCTTT. It is translated as CAWITEAFF. Drawing the rest from reference TRBV30 and TRBJ1-1, the complete variable domain is SQTIHQWPATLVQPVGSPLSLECTVEGTSNPNLYWYRQAAGRGLQLLFYSVGIGQISSEVPQNLSASRPQDRQFILSSKKLLLSDSGFYLCAWITEAFFGQGTRLTVV.